The next 19 T cell receptor beta chains were all read from a single sample in a study of shared clonotypes between healthy human individuals. Assay: immunoSEQ multiplex PCR; the TCRdb copy retains only in-frame clones and omits some. The sample holds about 470,000 clones; about 76% are singletons and the top ten take 13%. Specimen: PBMCs. Receptor source: a woman aged 40 to 50 in good health. Some clones in this sample may be carry-over from other donors' samples.

V is TRBV28 and J is TRBJ2-7, with TRBD1 matching 7 bases. Trimming took 8 bases from V and 2 from J; bases not matched to a gene: 12. CDR1 is MDHEN and CDR2 is SYDVKM in the germline V gene. The length of the CDR3 is 15 residues. CDR3 amino acids: CASLHKGALPYEQYF. Written as DNA, the CDR3 is TGTGCCAGCCTACACAAGGGGGCGCTTCCCTACGAGCAGTACTTC.

In DNA form, the CDR3 reads TGTGCCTGGGGTAGGCGGGAGTCCTACAATGAGCAGTTCTTC. It yields the protein CAWGRRESYNEQFF. The chain joins TRBV30 to TRBJ2-1; 7 nucleotides align to TRBD2. There are 14 residues in the CDR3. The V segment lost 5 bases and the J segment 1 base; nucleotides outside the gene matches: 5. CDR1 GTSNPN and CDR2 SVGIG come from the germline V gene (reference sequence).

The V gene is TRBV7-8, the J gene TRBJ2-7, with D perhaps matching TRBD1 (5 bases). CDR1 is SGHVS, CDR2 FQNEAQ, per germline. The CDR3 runs 17 residues. Trimming pared 1 base from V and 7 bases from J, leaving 23 bases between. The CDR3 sequence is CASSLEATLGLGEEQYF. The DNA for the CDR3 is TGTGCCAGCAGCTTAGAGGCTACTCTGGGGCTAGGTGAGGAGCAGTACTTC.

The V and J genes are TRBV7-9 and TRBJ1-2; the match to TRBD1 covers 8 bases. This CDR3 has 14 residues. V dropped 4 bases and J dropped 8; count of bases not matched to a gene: 9. The germline gives CDR1 SEHNR, CDR2 FQNEAQ (reference sequence). The CDR3 loop is CASSSDRAWGGYTF. Written as DNA, the CDR3 is TGTGCCAGCAGCTCGGACAGGGCCTGGGGAGGCTACACCTTC. Full variable domain (missing parts from reference TRBV7-9 and TRBJ1-2): DTGVSQNPRHKITKRGQNVTFRCDPISEHNRLYWYRQTLGQGPEFLTYFQNEAQLEKSRLLSDRFSAERPKGSFSTLEIQRTEQGDSAMYLCASSSDRAWGGYTFGSGTRLTVV.

The chain carries TRBV7-2 and TRBJ2-7, with TRBD1 identical over 11 bases. CDR3 length equals 15 residues. CDR1 SGHTA and CDR2 FQGNSA come from the germline V gene. V gave up 3 bases and J gave up 3 bases; unmatched junction bases: 4. CDR3 nucleotide sequence: TGTGCCAGCAGCTTCTCCGGGACAGGGGGCTACGAGCAGTACTTC. It encodes CASSFSGTGGYEQYF.

This clone was recorded once. The chain joins TRBV10-2 to TRBJ2-3; TRBD2 matches 10 bases. Germline V lookup: CDR1 WSHSY, CDR2 SAAADI. The CDR3 runs 13 residues. J lost 6 bases, V lost 8 bases, and 5 bases had no gene match. CDR3 residues: CASLGLAADTQYF. CDR3 nucleotides: TGCGCCAGCTTAGGACTAGCGGCTGATACGCAGTATTTT.

The chain recombines TRBV28 with TRBJ2-1; TRBD2 agrees at 9 bases. CDR3 length: 16 amino acids. Looked up from germline, CDR1 is MDHEN and CDR2 is SYDVKM. Trimming took 2 bases from V and 0 from J; bases not matched to a gene: 2. CDR3 in amino acids: CASSLPTSGSYNEQFF. Here the CDR3 DNA reads TGTGCCAGCAGTTTACCGACTAGCGGCTCCTACAATGAGCAGTTCTTC.

The chain recombines TRBV7-9 with TRBJ2-7; 9 bases align to TRBD2. This CDR3 has 18 residues. Per the germline V gene, CDR1 is SEHNR and CDR2 is FQNEAQ (reference sequence). With V trimmed by 5 bases and J by 0 bases, 14 bases remained unmatched. This CDR3 is CASSPWGAGGPRSYEQYF. CDR3 in DNA: TGTGCCAGCAGCCCTTGGGGGGCGGGAGGGCCGCGCTCCTACGAGCAGTACTTC. Variable domain in full (rest from reference TRBV7-9 and TRBJ2-7): DTGVSQNPRHKITKRGQNVTFRCDPISEHNRLYWYRQTLGQGPEFLTYFQNEAQLEKSRLLSDRFSAERPKGSFSTLEIQRTEQGDSAMYLCASSPWGAGGPRSYEQYFGPGTRLTVT.

This clone was seen only a few times. V is TRBV6-5 and J is TRBJ2-1; 12 bases are shared with TRBD2. The V and J ends lost 6 bases and 9 bases, in that order; junction bases with no gene match: 9. The CDR3 contains 15 residues. Germline CDR1 MNHEY, CDR2 SVGAGI. CDR3: CASSRTSGAFVEQFF. The CDR3 DNA sequence: TGTGCCAGCAGCCGGACTAGCGGGGCGTTCGTTGAGCAGTTCTTC.

V and J are TRBV5-6 and TRBJ1-4; 9 bases are a match to TRBD1. CDR3 length: 15 residues. Germline-derived CDR1 and CDR2 are SGHDT and YYEEEE. V shed 4 bases, J shed 6 bases, and the junction held 7 bases outside the gene matches. Here the CDR3 DNA reads TGTGCCAGCAGCCCGCTCCGGGACAGGGATGAAAAACTGTTTTTT. Amino acids: CASSPLRDRDEKLFF.

The chain uses TRBV7-6 and TRBJ2-1, with D tentatively TRBD2 (6 bases). V lost 5 bases and J lost 7, with 33 bases in between. The CDR3 is 20 amino acids. Germline CDR1 reads SGHVS; CDR2 reads FNYEAQ. The CDR3 spells CASSPGRVGGRKFGWNEQFF. The CDR3 nucleotides are TGTGCCAGCAGCCCCGGCCGGGTTGGTGGGAGGAAGTTTGGGTGGAATGAGCAGTTCTTC.

This clone has a handful of counts. The chain links TRBV5-1 to TRBJ1-3; D may be TRBD1 (6 bases). CDR1 and CDR2 (germline): SGHRS, YFSETQ. The CDR3 sequence is 14 residues long. The V end lost 4 bases, the J end lost 4 bases, and 12 bases lay between the germline ends. The DNA of the CDR3 is TGCGCCAGCAGCACCCAAACAGGGGGAAACACCATATATTTT. Its protein product is CASSTQTGGNTIYF.

V usage is TRBV5-4 and J usage is TRBJ1-1; 7 nucleotides agree with TRBD1. The germline V gene encodes CDR1 SGHNT and CDR2 YYREEE (reference sequence). V shed 4 bases, J shed 1 base, and the junction held 7 bases outside the gene matches. The CDR3 totals 15 residues. Here the CDR3 DNA reads TGTGCCAGCAGCCTAATACAGGGGTCGAACACTGAAGCTTTCTTT. Protein product: CASSLIQGSNTEAFF.

The chain combines TRBV28 with TRBJ1-1; D gene unclear. This CDR3 contains 11 residues. In germline, CDR1 is MDHEN, CDR2 SYDVKM. Trimming took 4 bases from V and 8 from J, leaving 8 bases between them. CDR3 sequence reads: CASSSWSEAFF. CDR3 coding DNA: TGTGCCAGCAGTTCTTGGTCCGAAGCTTTCTTT.

The chain links TRBV19 to TRBJ2-1; D tentatively reads TRBD1 or TRBD2 (5 bases each). V shed 6 bases and J shed 14 bases, with 20 bases lying between them. The CDR3 contains 13 residues. Germline CDR1 is LNHDA and CDR2 is SQIVND (reference sequence). CDR3 sequence reads: CASSLAFRDVKFF. DNA of the CDR3: TGTGCCAGTAGCCTCGCATTTCGGGACGTAAAGTTCTTC.

As DNA, the CDR3 is TGCGCCAGCAGCCAATGGGGACAGGGGGCACGCTCTGGAAACACCATATATTTT. Its translation: CASSQWGQGARSGNTIYF. The genes are TRBV4-1 and TRBJ1-3; 12 bases are a match to TRBD1. Germline V gives CDR1 MGHRA, CDR2 YSYEKL. The CDR3 has 18 amino acids. The J segment lost 0 bases and the V segment lost 2 bases, leaving 5 bases of the junction unmatched.

The chain employs TRBV5-8 and TRBJ1-1; TRBD1 agrees at 9 bases. V lost 5 bases and J lost 11; bases outside the gene matches: 4. The CDR3 has 11 residues. The germline gives CDR1 SGHTS, CDR2 YDEGEE. CDR3 region: CASRMTGGAFF. CDR3 DNA sequence: TGTGCCAGCAGAATGACAGGGGGGGCTTTCTTT.

This chain links TRBV30 with TRBJ1-3; D gene ambiguous. The germline CDR1 and CDR2 sequences are GTSNPN and SVGIG (reference sequence). Trimming took off 0 bases at V and 7 bases at J, with 19 bases between the two ends. This CDR3 is 16 amino acids long. The DNA for the CDR3 is TGTGCCTGGAGTGTACGGCTGTTAAGGGAGAGGAACACCATATATTTT. Amino acids: CAWSVRLLRERNTIYF.

This clone was counted between two and nine times. The chain has TRBV4-1 and TRBJ1-2, with D hard to call. Germline lookup yields CDR1 MGHRA and CDR2 YSYEKL. Trimming removed 1 base at V and 1 base at J, with 16 bases between. The CDR3 is made up of 17 amino acids. CDR3 region: CASSQGYRGRSNYGYTF. CDR3 in DNA: TGCGCCAGCAGCCAAGGTTACCGCGGCAGAAGTAACTATGGCTACACCTTC.